The clone carrying this T cell receptor (beta chain) was seen more than once but under ten times. Antigen unknown. A second PCR, run for roughly 7 to 12 cycles, used a sample-barcoded 5' primer plus a J-beta primer mix. A single record per CDR3 protein comes from TCRdb applying MiXCR to the 5' RACE reads. The sample includes roughly 900,000 distinct CDR3 sequences, 40% to 60% of them seen just once. Each individual donor underwent a draw of ten milliliters of peripheral blood. This record comes from a study of blood T cells in healthy people across ages. CDR3 length equals 14 residues. Germline CDR1 GTSNPN, CDR2 SVGIG (reference sequence). Between the trimmed V and J ends, which lost 1 base and 7 bases, there was a span of 14 bases. Study observations and caveats: Per million T cells, TCR beta diversity dropped about linearly as age rose. PBMCs were not sorted, which prevented a conclusive comparison of naive versus antigen-experienced cells. The study regarded diversity estimates from one million T cells as underestimates.

The sequencing input was blood. V and J are TRBV30 and TRBJ1-5; D is unclear. This clonotype was sampled from a young man in good health. In nucleotides, the CDR3 is TGTGCCTGGAGTGGTTGGGGAGATGGACAGCCCCAGCATTTT. This translates into CAWSGWGDGQPQHF.